The 21 T cell receptor beta chains in this list originate from one sample, sequenced in a study of T-cell memory formation after mild COVID-19. TCRdb re-derived calls from the 5' RACE reads in MiXCR, one entry per CDR3 protein. The table includes roughly 580,000 distinct CDR3 sequences, about a sixth detected once. The specimen sequenced was PBMCs or a T cell subset sorted from them (not recorded which). The receptor set was obtained from an adult woman who had mild COVID-19 (a few samples of this study predate the infection). Cell type and time point are not known.

This clonotype has only a few counts. This chain uses TRBV18 with TRBJ2-7; D is uncertain. The CDR3 sequence is 14 residues long. The ends were cut back, 2 bases at V and 2 bases at J, with 10 bases in the middle. Germline-derived CDR1 and CDR2 are KGHSH and LQKENI. CDR3 sequence (DNA): TGTGCCAGCTCACCAATGAATTCCCCCTACGAGCAGTACTTC. Translating it yields CASSPMNSPYEQYF.

This chain joins TRBV6-5 and TRBJ1-1, with 9 nucleotides matching TRBD1. This CDR3 contains 13 residues. Germline V gene data show CDR1 as MNHEY and CDR2 as SVGAGI. With V trimmed by 0 bases and J by 11 bases, 4 bases remained unmatched. CDR3 amino acids: CASSYSNRGHAFF. Written as DNA, the CDR3 is TGTGCCAGCAGTTACTCGAACAGGGGGCATGCTTTCTTT.

This clonotype was found a few times. The rearrangement uses TRBV7-8 and TRBJ2-7; 10 bases align to TRBD1. V trimming: 5 bases; J trimming: 3 bases; junction bases outside the gene matches: 10. The CDR3 extends over 16 amino acids. Germline CDR1 is SGHVS and CDR2 is FQNEAQ. In DNA form, the CDR3 reads TGTGCCAGCAGCGCCATGAGGTGGGACAGGGGCTACGAGCAGTACTTC. The encoded protein is CASSAMRWDRGYEQYF.

The rearrangement uses TRBV20-1 and TRBJ1-2, with D possibly matching TRBD1 (5 bases). The germline V and J ends were trimmed by 0 bases and 8 bases, with 19 bases remaining between them. The CDR3 is made up of 15 amino acids. Germline V CDR1 and CDR2: DFQATT, SNEGSKA (reference sequence). CDR3 region: CSAREVGQGVGGYTF. For the CDR3, the DNA is TGCAGTGCTAGAGAGGTTGGGCAGGGAGTGGGCGGCTACACCTTC.

The chain uses TRBV11-3 and TRBJ1-2, with 10 bases that match TRBD1. Germline lookup yields CDR1 SGHNT and CDR2 YENEEA. After removal of 5 bases from V and 8 bases from J, the junction contained 8 bases not matched to a gene. CDR3 length: 14 residues. Written as DNA, the CDR3 is TGTGCCAGCAGCCGACAGGGGGCGACGGGAGGCTACACCTTC. Translating gives CASSRQGATGGYTF.

This clonotype was counted many times. This chain joins TRBV12-3 or TRBV12-4 and TRBJ2-1; D remains ambiguous. The CDR3 consists of 12 residues. The germline V and J ends were trimmed by 4 bases and 8 bases, with 9 bases remaining between them. CDR3 nucleotide sequence: TGTGCCAGCAGTTCAGGCTGGGATGAGCAGTTCTTC. Translation: CASSSGWDEQFF.

The V and J genes are TRBV3-1 and TRBJ2-7; 10 bases line up with TRBD1. The CDR3 loop spans 17 amino acids. Germline CDR1 reads LGHDT; CDR2 reads YNNKEL (reference sequence). With 1 base clipped from V and 4 bases from J, the junction kept 10 bases outside the gene matches. The CDR3 DNA reads TGTGCCAGCAGCCAAGTGAGGACCGGGACAGGGGCGTACGAGCAGTACTTC. Protein: CASSQVRTGTGAYEQYF.

The CDR3 region has the DNA TGTGCCAGCAGCCCCCGACAGCATGGCTACACCTTC. Translating it yields CASSPRQHGYTF. The chain joins TRBV3-1 to TRBJ1-2; D is perhaps TRBD1 (5 bases). Germline V lookup: CDR1 LGHDT, CDR2 YNNKEL (reference sequence). The V end was cut by 4 bases, the J end by 6 bases, with 9 bases between. The CDR3 runs 12 residues.

The rearrangement joins TRBV10-3 to TRBJ2-5; 10 bases fit TRBD2. Germline CDR1 ENHRY, CDR2 SYGVKD. V lost 6 bases to trimming and J lost 5 bases; unmatched junction nucleotides: 9. This CDR3 contains 15 residues. CDR3: CAISQPLAGQETQYF. The CDR3, as DNA: TGTGCCATCAGCCAGCCACTAGCGGGACAGGAGACCCAGTACTTC.

The chain uses TRBV20-1 and TRBJ2-1; TRBD2 matches at 11 bases. Unmatched junction bases numbered 9, after V lost 7 bases and J lost 4 bases. Germline values: CDR1 DFQATT, CDR2 SNEGSKA (reference sequence). This CDR3 contains 15 residues. CDR3 sequence reads: CSVPGLAEAYNEQFF. The CDR3 DNA follows: TGCAGTGTCCCGGGACTAGCGGAAGCTTACAATGAGCAGTTCTTC.

Comment on this clonotype: An end of the junction differs from the germline gene, which may be a read error. This sequence joins TRBV20-1 and TRBJ2-3; D is undetermined. Per germline, CDR1 DFQATT and CDR2 SNEGSKA (reference sequence). The CDR3 is 10 amino acids. CDR3: CSARVDTQYF. CDR3 bases: TGCAGTGCAAGAGTCGATACGCAGTATTTT.

This clonotype was observed a few times. V and J are TRBV30 and TRBJ2-5, with D possibly matching TRBD2 (6 bases). Trimming removed 4 bases from V and 1 base from J, with 22 bases in between. Germline V gives CDR1 GTSNPN, CDR2 SVGIG (reference sequence). The length of the CDR3 is 17 residues. The CDR3 here is CAWTRDRTSTFQETQYF. DNA of the CDR3: TGTGCCTGGACCCGGGACCGAACTAGCACCTTCCAAGAGACCCAGTACTTC.

The table lists this clonotype with many counts. This chain links TRBV7-9 with TRBJ1-4; no definite D call. Per germline, CDR1 SEHNR and CDR2 FQNEAQ (reference sequence). The V gene lost 1 base and the J gene lost 8 bases, with 8 bases spanning the gap. The CDR3 sequence is 13 residues long. CDR3 DNA sequence: TGTGCCAGCAGCTTAGAAGGCGGCGAAAAACTGTTTTTT. It translates to CASSLEGGEKLFF.

The J gene is TRBJ1-5, the V gene TRBV4-1; 9 bases align to TRBD1. Unmatched junction bases numbered 9, after V lost 4 bases and J lost 2 bases. CDR1 and CDR2 (germline): MGHRA, YSYEKL. The CDR3 is 17 amino acids. Here the CDR3 DNA reads TGCGCCAGCAGCCCAAGACAGACAGGGGGGGGCAATCAGCCCCAGCATTTT. Its protein is CASSPRQTGGGNQPQHF.

This clonotype appeared a few times. The chain links TRBV24-1 to TRBJ2-2, with a weak D call TRBD1 (5 bases). CDR3 length equals 14 residues. Trimming cost V 4 bases and J 6 bases, with 11 bases left between them. Germline V gene data show CDR1 as KGHDR and CDR2 as SFDVKD. The CDR3 nucleotides are TGTGCCACCAGTGACCAGGGATGGGCCGGGGAGCTGTTTTTT. Its protein is CATSDQGWAGELFF.

The chain links TRBV12-3 or TRBV12-4 to TRBJ1-2; no reliable D call. This CDR3 has 15 amino acids. Trimming took off 1 base at V and 1 base at J, with 10 bases between the two ends. DNA for the CDR3: TGTGCCAGCAGTTTAGTACTGACTAGTAACTATGGCTACACCTTC. This sequence encodes CASSLVLTSNYGYTF.

This clonotype was seen repeatedly, ten times or more. The chain carries TRBV27 and TRBJ1-4; TRBD1 matches 7 bases. The CDR3 contains 13 residues. Losses at the gene ends were 10 bases for V and 0 bases for J; bases not matched to a gene: 2. Germline V gives CDR1 MNHEY, CDR2 SMNVEV (reference sequence). CDR3 DNA sequence: TGTGCCACCGGACAGGCAACTAATGAAAAACTGTTTTTT. Encoded protein: CATGQATNEKLFF.

This clonotype was observed a handful of times. The chain has TRBV12-3 or TRBV12-4 and TRBJ1-5, with a weak D call TRBD1 (5 bases). This CDR3 has 12 amino acids. V shed 6 bases and J shed 4 bases, with 7 bases lying between them. The CDR3 DNA reads as TGTGCCAGCAGGAACAGGAATCAGCCCCAGCATTTT. Its protein product is CASRNRNQPQHF.

V usage is TRBV29-1 and J usage is TRBJ1-1; 7 bases map to TRBD1. V gave up 4 bases and J gave up 1 base; unmatched junction bases: 6. CDR3 length equals 14 residues. Germline assignment: CDR1 SQVTM and CDR2 ANQGSEA. The CDR3 here is CSVGRTGANTEAFF. The CDR3 region has the DNA TGCAGCGTTGGCCGCACAGGGGCGAACACTGAAGCTTTCTTT. The full variable domain, completed using reference TRBV29-1 and TRBJ1-1, is SAVISQKPSRDICQRGTSLTIQCQVDSQVTMMFWYRQQPGQSLTLIATANQGSEATYESGFVIDKFPISRPNLTFSTLTVSNMSPEDSSIYLCSVGRTGANTEAFFGQGTRLTVV.

This clonotype was counted many times. This chain joins TRBV7-6 and TRBJ2-1, with D possibly being TRBD1 (6 bases). Germline V gene sequence: CDR1 SGHVS, CDR2 FNYEAQ. With 5 bases removed from V and 5 bases from J, the gap between germline ends came to 19 bases. The CDR3 has 16 amino acids. The CDR3 DNA reads TGTGCCAGCAGCCTAGGCAGGGGCGATTGGAACAATGAGCAGTTCTTC. Its translation: CASSLGRGDWNNEQFF.

This clonotype was detected many times. J is TRBJ2-1 and V is TRBV5-1; 8 positions agree with TRBD1. Germline CDR1 and CDR2: SGHRS and YFSETQ. V was pared by 4 bases and J by 4 bases, with 4 bases of the junction left unmatched. CDR3 size: 14 residues. The CDR3 loop is CASSPGQVYNEQFF. CDR3 bases: TGCGCCAGCAGCCCGGGACAGGTATACAATGAGCAGTTCTTC.